The 2 T cell receptor beta chains listed next were all sequenced from one sample in a study of T cells in Graves' hyperthyroidism and ophthalmopathy. Regions amplified from RNA transcripts were the TCR beta CDR3 regions. RT-PCR in the first round (using the HTBI primer set) targeted the TCR CDR3. Via MiXCR, TCRdb re-called the multiplex PCR reads, giving one row per CDR3 protein. The sample holds 380,000 or so distinct CDR3 sequences, less than 15% seen once. The source material was blood. The receptors come from a young man with Graves' hyperthyroidism that later progressed to Graves' ophthalmopathy.

This chain connects TRBV30 to TRBJ1-6, with 11 bases that match TRBD1. The CDR3 has 14 residues. The ends lost 1 base at V and 10 bases at J; junction bases unmatched: 3. CDR1 and CDR2 from the germline V gene are GTSNPN and SVGIG (reference sequence). The CDR3 loop is CAWSGDRGRSPLHF. CDR3 coding DNA: TGTGCCTGGAGTGGGGACAGGGGGAGGTCACCCCTCCACTTT.

This clonotype has at least ten counts. The rearrangement uses TRBV6-6 and TRBJ2-1; unclear D gene. The length of the CDR3 is 16 residues. CDR1 is MNHNY, CDR2 SVGAGI, per germline (reference sequence). V dropped 0 bases and J dropped 0 bases, with 9 bases sitting between them. The CDR3 coding sequence is TGTGCCAGCAGTTACTCAAATCCGACCTCCTACAATGAGCAGTTCTTC. It is translated as CASSYSNPTSYNEQFF.